This T cell receptor (beta chain) was retrieved from a study of control samples from healthy donors and cancer patients. The V end was cut by 0 bases, the J end by 1 base, with 11 bases between. This CDR3 comprises 15 residues. The germline V gene encodes CDR1 SGHRS and CDR2 YFSETQ. TCRdb's table, derived via immunoSEQ multiplex PCR, lists solely in-frame clones and lacks some. The sample has 100,000 to 150,000 clones; over 85% are singletons. The chain employs TRBV5-1 and TRBJ2-7; D is ambiguous. The sequence derives from a man aged 18 to 35 in good health. Source material: blood. The CDR3 region has the DNA TGCGCCAGCAGCTTGGCATCTGGCCGATCCTACGAGCAGTACTTC. Translating gives CASSLASGRSYEQYF.